A single sample is the source of the 14 T cell receptor beta chains below, sequenced in a study of cytomegalovirus exposure and HLA in healthy donors. PCR employed 60 Vbeta and 13 Jbeta primers. The protocol was immunoSEQ multiplex PCR, while the TCRdb copy is restricted to in-frame clones and leaves out a portion. The sample lists about 160,000 clones, almost 80% occurring once. The specimen sequenced was PBMCs. The receptors were sampled from a woman in her forties or fifties in good health and CMV-seropositive.

This chain uses TRBV18 with TRBJ2-5, with D perhaps matching TRBD1 (6 bases). This CDR3 is built from 15 residues. CDR1 KGHSH and CDR2 LQKENI come from the germline V gene. V was trimmed by 3 bases and J by 4 bases, leaving 15 bases between them. CDR3 sequence: CASSPIRTVGETQYF. For the CDR3, the DNA is TGTGCCAGCTCACCGATCAGGACAGTAGGAGAGACCCAGTACTTC. Full variable domain (outside the CDR3, taken from reference TRBV18 and TRBJ2-5): NAGVMQNPRHLVRRRGQEARLRCSPMKGHSHVYWYRQLPEEGLKFMVYLQKENIIDESGMPKERFSAEFPKEGPSILRIQQVVRGDSAAYFCASSPIRTVGETQYFGPGTRLLVL.

About this clone itself: Germline is not matched at one junction end, which may reflect a read error. The genes are TRBV5-6 and TRBJ1-2, with D tentatively TRBD1 (5 bases). Per the germline V gene, CDR1 is SGHDT and CDR2 is YYEEEE. The CDR3 has 12 residues. CDR3 sequence: CASSLWQGGKLF. The CDR3 DNA reads as TGTGCCAGCAGCTTGTGGCAGGGTGGGAAACTCTTC. The complete variable domain, with remaining parts taken from reference TRBV5-6 and TRBJ1-2, reads DAGVTQSPTHLIKTRGQQVTLRCSPKSGHDTVSWYQQALGQGPQFIFQYYEEEERQRGNFPDRFSGHQFPNYSSELNVNALLLGDSALYLCASSLWQGGKLFGSGTRLTVV.

The chain is built from TRBV2 and TRBJ1-2; 7 bases are a match to TRBD1. Germline CDR1 is SNHLY and CDR2 is FYNNEI. This CDR3 is built from 13 residues. The V and J ends lost 6 bases and 4 bases, in that order; junction bases with no gene match: 5. The CDR3 protein is CASRIGTVYGYTF. CDR3 in DNA: TGTGCCAGCAGGATAGGGACAGTCTATGGCTACACCTTC.

The chain is built from TRBV6-6 and TRBJ2-7; the match to TRBD2 covers 10 bases. The ends lost 7 bases at V and 2 bases at J; junction bases unmatched: 5. Per the germline V gene, CDR1 is MNHNY and CDR2 is SVGAGI (reference sequence). This CDR3 region has 14 residues. The CDR3 region has the DNA TGTGCCAGCAACAAAGCGGGAGGGCCCTACGAGCAGTACTTC. Translated: CASNKAGGPYEQYF.

The CDR3 nucleotides read TGTGCCAGCAGCCCGGCACAGGGCTATGGCTACACCTTC. Its translation is CASSPAQGYGYTF. The chain links TRBV5-4 to TRBJ1-2; perhaps TRBD1 as D (6 bases). Germline V CDR1 and CDR2: SGHNT, YYREEE (reference sequence). The CDR3 length is 13 residues. The V and J ends lost 4 bases and 4 bases respectively, with 11 bases between them.

The J gene is TRBJ1-5, the V gene TRBV6-6; D is undetermined. The CDR3 has 11 amino acids. Trimming shortened V by 4 bases and J by 9 bases, and 7 bases separated the two germline ends. In germline, CDR1 is MNHNY, CDR2 SVGAGI (reference sequence). The CDR3 protein is CASSFRGPQHF. CDR3 nucleotide sequence: TGTGCCAGCAGTTTTCGGGGGCCCCAGCATTTT.

The chain is built from TRBV15 and TRBJ2-3, with 7 positions matching TRBD1. Germline assignment: CDR1 LNHNV and CDR2 YYDKDF (reference sequence). V dropped 4 bases and J dropped 2; count of bases not matched to a gene: 6. The CDR3 totals 15 residues. CDR3 DNA: TGTGCCACCAGCATATCAGGGGGACCCACAGATACGCAGTATTTT. This codes for CATSISGGPTDTQYF.

This rearrangement joins TRBV7-9 to TRBJ1-2; 8 bases are a match to TRBD1. CDR3 size: 12 residues. Germline CDR1 and CDR2: SEHNR and FQNEAQ (reference sequence). V trimming: 11 bases; J trimming: 6 bases; junction bases outside the gene matches: 8. The CDR3 here is CAHPTGDHGYTF. DNA for the CDR3: TGTGCCCACCCGACAGGGGATCATGGCTACACCTTC.

The V call is TRBV6-1, the J call TRBJ2-2, with 9 bases that match TRBD2. CDR1 is MNHNS and CDR2 is SASEGT in the germline V gene. Unmatched junction bases numbered 5, after V lost 2 bases and J lost 7 bases. This CDR3 spans 15 amino acids. DNA of the CDR3: TGTGCCAGCAGTGAACAAGCGGGGGGCGACGGGGAGCTGTTTTTT. Its protein product is CASSEQAGGDGELFF.

For this clone: Other nucleotide sequences in the sample specify the same CDR3. The CDR3 DNA reads as TGTGCCAGCTCTGGCAGGATGAGCACAGATACGCAGTATTTT. Its translation is CASSGRMSTDTQYF. The rearrangement joins TRBV2 to TRBJ2-3, with unresolved D. Germline CDR1 SNHLY, CDR2 FYNNEI. Between the trimmed V and J ends, which lost 8 bases and 0 bases, there was a span of 12 bases. There are 14 residues in the CDR3.

The genes are TRBV4-1 and TRBJ1-2; D not resolved. Looked up from germline, CDR1 is MGHRA and CDR2 is YSYEKL. V lost 4 bases, J lost 3 bases, and 9 bases lay in between. CDR3 length: 13 amino acids. CDR3 sequence reads: CASSPPGYYGYTF. Written as DNA, the CDR3 is TGCGCCAGCAGCCCCCCAGGATACTATGGCTACACCTTC.

The chain employs TRBV19 and TRBJ1-2; TRBD1 is a possible D gene (5 bases). Trimming cost V 7 bases and J 4 bases, with 16 bases left between them. CDR1 is LNHDA, CDR2 SQIVND, per germline (reference sequence). This CDR3 is 14 amino acids long. For the CDR3, the DNA is TGTGCCAGTACCCCGTCGGACAAGTTCTATGGCTACACCTTC. Translated: CASTPSDKFYGYTF.

The V and J genes are TRBV7-9 and TRBJ1-1; D is possibly TRBD1 (5 bases). The V end lost 1 base, the J end lost 9 bases, and 9 bases lay between the germline ends. The CDR3 has 12 amino acids. In germline, CDR1 is SEHNR, CDR2 FQNEAQ (reference sequence). The CDR3 DNA follows: TGTGCCAGCAGCTTAGGTAGGGGAAAAGCTTTCTTT. Translating gives CASSLGRGKAFF.

The CDR3 is CAIMIDKEDYQRNTIYF. In DNA form, the CDR3 reads TGTGCCATCATGATCGACAAGGAGGATTATCAGAGAAACACCATATATTTT. The chain has TRBV10-3 and TRBJ1-3; the D is unclear. V shed 7 bases and J shed 5 bases, with 24 bases lying between them. The CDR3 runs 17 residues. Germline V gives CDR1 ENHRY, CDR2 SYGVKD.